This T cell receptor (beta chain) was retrieved from a study of CD8 T cells in Susac syndrome. The study's findings and limits: Repertoires of Susac syndrome CD4+ T cells lacked clonal expansion. An acknowledgment was made by the study that its TCR sequencing and HLA analysis involved relatively few individuals.

The CDR3 has 16 residues. J was trimmed by 5 bases and V by 4 bases; bases with no gene match: 11. Germline assignment: CDR1 SGHNT and CDR2 YYREEE (reference sequence). Details on this clonotype: Its antigen is currently unknown.

With random hexamers, reverse transcription was performed on about 0.5 to 1 ug of RNA. Amplification of TCR beta CDR3 across 54 Vbeta and 13 Jbeta was performed with immunoSEQ multiplex PCR. Each CDR3 protein is one row after TCRdb ran MiXCR on the immunoSEQ multiplex PCR reads. The sample lists around 110,000 distinct CDR3 sequences, nearly 96% seen once, with 0.13% to 0.15% in the top ten. CD8+ and CD4+ T cells taken from blood had their TCR beta sequenced. Sample: CD4+ T cells from PBMCs. The origin of this receptor is a human donor with Susac syndrome. The J gene is TRBJ2-5, the V gene TRBV5-4; 10 bases map to TRBD1. CDR3 sequence: CASSRAGTGELETQYF. DNA of the CDR3: TGTGCCAGCAGCCGCGCCGGGACAGGGGAATTGGAGACCCAGTACTTC. The variable domain in full, completed from reference TRBV5-4 and TRBJ2-5, reads ETGVTQSPTHLIKTRGQQVTLRCSSQSGHNTVSWYQQALGQGPQFIFQYYREEENGRGNFPPRFSGLQFPNYSSELNVNALELDDSALYLCASSRAGTGELETQYFGPGTRLLVL.